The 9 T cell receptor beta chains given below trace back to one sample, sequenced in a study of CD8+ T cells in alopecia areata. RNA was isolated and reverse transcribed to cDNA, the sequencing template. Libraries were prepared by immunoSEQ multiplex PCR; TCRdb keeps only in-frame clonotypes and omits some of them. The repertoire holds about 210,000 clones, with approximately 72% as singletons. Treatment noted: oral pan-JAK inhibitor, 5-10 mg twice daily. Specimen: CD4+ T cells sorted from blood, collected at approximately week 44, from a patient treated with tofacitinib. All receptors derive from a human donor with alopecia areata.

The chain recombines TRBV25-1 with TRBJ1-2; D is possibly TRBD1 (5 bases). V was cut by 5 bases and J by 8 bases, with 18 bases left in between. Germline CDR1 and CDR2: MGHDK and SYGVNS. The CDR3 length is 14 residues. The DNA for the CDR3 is TGTGCCAGCAGTATTCGGAAGGGACGGACGGGCTACACCTTC. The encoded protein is CASSIRKGRTGYTF.

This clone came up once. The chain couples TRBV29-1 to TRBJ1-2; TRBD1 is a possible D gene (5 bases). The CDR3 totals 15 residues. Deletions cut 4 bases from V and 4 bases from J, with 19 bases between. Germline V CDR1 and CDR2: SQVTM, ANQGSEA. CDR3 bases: TGCAGCGTTGTCCTGGCCGGTCTCGGGGGCTATGGCTACACCTTC. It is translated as CSVVLAGLGGYGYTF. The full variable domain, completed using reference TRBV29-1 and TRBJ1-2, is SAVISQKPSRDICQRGTSLTIQCQVDSQVTMMFWYRQQPGQSLTLIATANQGSEATYESGFVIDKFPISRPNLTFSTLTVSNMSPEDSSIYLCSVVLAGLGGYGYTFGSGTRLTVV.

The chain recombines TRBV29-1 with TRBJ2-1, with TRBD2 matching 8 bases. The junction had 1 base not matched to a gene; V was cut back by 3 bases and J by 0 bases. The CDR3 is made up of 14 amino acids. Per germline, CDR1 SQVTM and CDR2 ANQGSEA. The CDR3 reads CSVDRGGSYNEQFF. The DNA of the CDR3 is TGCAGCGTTGACCGGGGGGGCTCCTACAATGAGCAGTTCTTC.

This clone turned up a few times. Here the CDR3 reads CASSIQPPGLPGTDTQYF. The CDR3 nucleotides read TGTGCCAGTAGTATCCAACCTCCGGGACTCCCGGGCACAGATACGCAGTATTTT. The rearrangement uses TRBV19 and TRBJ2-3; the D gene is possibly TRBD2 (6 bases). The V end was cut by 3 bases, the J end by 1 base, with 20 bases between. CDR1 LNHDA and CDR2 SQIVND come from the germline V gene (reference sequence). CDR3 size: 18 residues.

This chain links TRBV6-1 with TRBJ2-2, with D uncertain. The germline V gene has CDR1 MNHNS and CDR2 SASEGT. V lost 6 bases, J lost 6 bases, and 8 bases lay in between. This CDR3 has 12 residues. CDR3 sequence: CASRVGPGELFF. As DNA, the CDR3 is TGTGCCAGCAGGGTGGGCCCCGGGGAGCTGTTTTTT.

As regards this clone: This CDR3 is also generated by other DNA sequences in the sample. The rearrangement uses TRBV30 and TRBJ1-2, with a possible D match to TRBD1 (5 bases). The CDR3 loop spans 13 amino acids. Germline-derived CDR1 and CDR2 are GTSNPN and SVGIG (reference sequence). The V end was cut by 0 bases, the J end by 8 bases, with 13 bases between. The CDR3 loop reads CAWSVRGAGGYTF. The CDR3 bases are TGTGCCTGGAGTGTACGGGGCGCGGGCGGCTACACCTTC.

The CDR3 DNA follows: TGCAGCGTTCTGACAGGGACCCACACTGAAGCTTTCTTT. It yields the protein CSVLTGTHTEAFF. The chain joins TRBV29-1 to TRBJ1-1, with 7 bases aligning to TRBD1. CDR1 is SQVTM and CDR2 is ANQGSEA in the germline V gene. CDR3 length: 13 residues. V trimming: 5 bases; J trimming: 3 bases; junction bases outside the gene matches: 6.

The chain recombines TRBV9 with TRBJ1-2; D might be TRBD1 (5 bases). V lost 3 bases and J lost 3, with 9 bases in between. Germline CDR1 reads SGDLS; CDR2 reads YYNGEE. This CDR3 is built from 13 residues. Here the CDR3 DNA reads TGTGCCAGCAGCGAAAGGGGTGACTATGGCTACACCTTC. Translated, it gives CASSERGDYGYTF.

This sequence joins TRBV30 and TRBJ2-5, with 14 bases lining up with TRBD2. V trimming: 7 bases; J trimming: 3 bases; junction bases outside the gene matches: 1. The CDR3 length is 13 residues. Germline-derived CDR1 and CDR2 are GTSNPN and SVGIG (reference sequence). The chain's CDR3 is CALTSGGEETQYF. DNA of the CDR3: TGTGCCTTGACTAGCGGGGGGGAAGAGACCCAGTACTTC.